This entry lists 9 T cell receptor beta chains sequenced from one sample in a study of tumor-infiltrating lymphocytes in oesophageal squamous cell carcinoma. In TCRdb, the PCR reads were re-called with MiXCR into one record per CDR3 protein. The sample lists about 10,000 distinct CDR3 sequences, 55% to 75% occurring once. Material for sequencing was esophageal tumor tissue. These receptors originate from a female donor with esophageal squamous cell carcinoma.

The chain combines TRBV7-4 with TRBJ2-1; 14 bases map to TRBD2. The CDR3 totals 17 residues. In germline, CDR1 is SGHVT, CDR2 SQSDAQ. V lost 4 bases, J lost 6 bases, and 8 bases stayed unmatched. In nucleotides, the CDR3 is TGTGCCAGCAGCTCGGGACTAGCGGGAGATTTCGGCAATGAGCAGTTCTTC. Its translation: CASSSGLAGDFGNEQFF.

The rearrangement joins TRBV7-9 to TRBJ2-1, with unresolved D. The CDR3 runs to 12 residues. The V end was cut by 1 base, the J end by 9 bases, with 7 bases between. CDR1 and CDR2 (germline): SEHNR, FQNEAQ (reference sequence). CDR3 in amino acids: CASSLVSLEQFF. CDR3 in DNA: TGTGCCAGCAGCTTAGTCTCTCTTGAGCAGTTCTTC.

The CDR3 nucleotides read TGTGCCAGCAGCTTAGCGCAGGGAGAGACCCAGTACTTC. It encodes CASSLAQGETQYF. The gene calls are TRBV7-2 and TRBJ2-7, with a possible D match to TRBD1 (5 bases). The closer fit of TRBJ2-5 to the DNA end suggests the J call may be wrong. The V gene's germline CDR1 is SGHTA and CDR2 FQGNSA. There are 13 residues in the CDR3.

This clonotype came up many times. This chain connects TRBV7-6 to TRBJ2-1, with D maybe TRBD2 (7 bases). Germline CDR1 reads SGHVS; CDR2 reads FNYEAQ. Trimming shortened V by 1 base and J by 0 bases, and 13 bases separated the two germline ends. The CDR3 is 17 amino acids. CDR3 nucleotides: TGTGCCAGCAGCTTAGGGGGCGGGGGACACTCCTACAATGAGCAGTTCTTC. Its translation is CASSLGGGGHSYNEQFF.

About this clonotype itself: This clone may be a read error of a much larger clone one base away. The chain is built from TRBV7-2 and TRBJ2-1; no clear D. Gene TRBJ2-7 matches the end of the DNA better, so the J call may be wrong. CDR3 length: 15 amino acids. The germline V gene encodes CDR1 SGHTA and CDR2 FQGNSA. The CDR3 nucleotides are TGTGCCAGCAGCCTCGACGGAAGCTCCTACAATGAGCAGTACTTC. It yields the protein CASSLDGSSYNEQYF.

This clonotype was observed a handful of times. J is TRBJ1-4 and V is TRBV6-1; no definite D call. Germline V gene data show CDR1 as MNHNS and CDR2 as SASEGT. This CDR3 comprises 12 residues. Trimming stripped 3 bases from V and 6 bases from J, with 5 bases between. Written as DNA, the CDR3 is TGTGCCAGCAGTGACGGGGATGAAAAACTGTTTTTT. It specifies CASSDGDEKLFF.

To note about this clonotype: A clone one base away is much larger, so this may be a read error. This sequence joins TRBV28 and TRBJ2-5, with TRBD2 as a possible D gene (6 bases). The DNA end is a closer match to TRBJ2-1, so the J assignment may be wrong. Per germline, CDR1 MDHEN and CDR2 SYDVKM. This CDR3 spans 12 amino acids. CDR3 in DNA: TGTGCCAGCGGCAGGGACTCCTACGAGCAGTTCTTC. Translating it yields CASGRDSYEQFF.

The CDR3 spells CASSLGLAGTGELFF. The CDR3 DNA follows: TGTGCCAGCAGCTTGGGACTAGCGGGCACCGGGGAGCTGTTTTTT. V and J are TRBV7-3 and TRBJ2-2, with TRBD2 matching over 12 bases. V was clipped by 3 bases and J by 4 bases; unmatched bases: 0. Germline CDR1 SGHTA, CDR2 FQGTGA. The length of the CDR3 is 15 residues.

The rearrangement uses TRBV7-2 and TRBJ2-7; 10 nucleotides line up with TRBD2. Trimming at V came to 4 bases and at J to 4 bases, leaving 7 bases not matched to a gene. This CDR3 has 15 residues. Germline V gives CDR1 SGHTA, CDR2 FQGNSA. CDR3 bases: TGTGCCAGCAGCTCCTCTAGCGGGAGTTTATACGAGCAGTACTTC. Its protein product is CASSSSSGSLYEQYF. Together with reference TRBV7-2 and TRBJ2-7, the CDR3 gives the full variable domain: GAGVSQSPSNKVTEKGKDVELRCDPISGHTALYWYRQSLGQGLEFLIYFQGNSAPDKSGLPSDRFSAERTGGSVSTLTIQRTQQEDSAVYLCASSSSSGSLYEQYFGPGTRLTVT.